The 17 T cell receptor beta chains reported below all come from one sample, sequenced in a study of T cells after yellow fever vaccination. TCRdb independently ran MiXCR on the 5' RACE reads; one entry per CDR3 protein. The profile covers 300,000 to 400,000 distinct CDR3 sequences, with approximately 8% appearing a single time and approximately 16% taken by the ten largest. The sample consisted of PBMCs, taken approximately 40 days after the first yellow fever vaccination. These TCRs come from a man aged 18 to 30 who received the YFV17D yellow fever vaccine.

In its sample, this clonotype was seen a few times. This chain connects TRBV5-1 to TRBJ1-4; D is unclear. This CDR3 contains 14 residues. V lost 4 bases and J lost 0, with 7 bases in between. Germline V gene data show CDR1 as SGHRS and CDR2 as YFSETQ. CDR3 protein: CASSPDATNEKLFF. In DNA form, the CDR3 reads TGCGCCAGCAGCCCGGATGCAACTAATGAAAAACTGTTTTTT. Looking up the rest from reference TRBV5-1 and TRBJ1-4 gives the full variable domain: KAGVTQTPRYLIKTRGQQVTLSCSPISGHRSVSWYQQTPGQGLQFLFEYFSETQRNKGNFPGRFSGRQFSNSRSEMNVSTLELGDSALYLCASSPDATNEKLFFGSGTQLSVL.

This clonotype was observed a few times. V gene TRBV7-3 combines with J gene TRBJ2-3; 9 nucleotides agree with TRBD1. V gave up 5 bases and J gave up 4 bases; unmatched junction bases: 4. Germline V gene lookup returns CDR1 SGHTA and CDR2 FQGTGA. The CDR3 loop spans 14 amino acids. The CDR3 is CASSRHRGPDTQYF. Here the CDR3 DNA reads TGTGCCAGCAGCCGACACAGGGGGCCAGATACGCAGTATTTT. Drawing the rest from reference TRBV7-3 and TRBJ2-3, the complete variable domain is GAGVSQTPSNKVTEKGKYVELRCDPISGHTALYWYRQSLGQGPEFLIYFQGTGAADDSGLPNDRFFAVRPEGSVSTLKIQRTERGDSAVYLCASSRHRGPDTQYFGPGTRLTVL.

CDR3 sequence reads: CASSPLTGPRYNEQFF. The CDR3 bases are TGTGCCAGCTCACCATTGACAGGGCCCCGCTACAATGAGCAGTTCTTC. The rearrangement links TRBV18 to TRBJ2-1, with 7 bases identical to TRBD1. Germline V gene lookup returns CDR1 KGHSH and CDR2 LQKENI. The CDR3 is 16 amino acids. After removal of 2 bases from V and 3 bases from J, the junction contained 7 bases not matched to a gene.

This clonotype was detected a few times. The chain is built from TRBV7-9 and TRBJ2-7; 8 bases agree with TRBD1. Per the germline V gene, CDR1 is SEHNR and CDR2 is FQNEAQ (reference sequence). CDR3 size: 15 residues. V gave up 1 base and J gave up 1 base; unmatched junction bases: 3. The CDR3 region is CASSLGGTGSYEQYV. The DNA for the CDR3 is TGTGCCAGCAGCTTAGGCGGGACAGGTTCCTACGAGCAGTACGTC.

This clonotype showed up just a few times. The CDR3, as DNA: TGTGCCAGCAGCGACAGGGCGAGCTATGGCTACACCTTC. Its translation: CASSDRASYGYTF. The V and J genes are TRBV9 and TRBJ1-2; TRBD1 is a possible D gene (6 bases). The germline V gene encodes CDR1 SGDLS and CDR2 YYNGEE. The CDR3 runs 13 residues. V lost 3 bases, J lost 4 bases, and 10 bases lay in between.

CDR3 sequence (DNA): TGTGCCAGCAGCGTGAACAGCCTAATGAACACTGAAGCTTTCTTT. It is translated as CASSVNSLMNTEAFF. The chain employs TRBV9 and TRBJ1-1, with no clear D. The CDR3 spans 15 residues. The ends were cut back, 2 bases at V and 0 bases at J, with 11 bases in the middle. The germline V gene encodes CDR1 SGDLS and CDR2 YYNGEE.

The chain combines TRBV10-3 with TRBJ2-1; TRBD2 matches at 10 bases. The CDR3 contains 15 residues. Unmatched junction bases numbered 9, after V lost 10 bases and J lost 3 bases. The germline V gene encodes CDR1 ENHRY and CDR2 SYGVKD. The CDR3 region has the DNA TGTGCCACCGGGCCTAGCGGGGGCCACTACAATGAGCAGTTCTTC. Amino acids: CATGPSGGHYNEQFF.

J is TRBJ1-1 and V is TRBV5-6; D gene uncertain. CDR1 is SGHDT, CDR2 YYEEEE, per germline. The CDR3 is 13 amino acids. V was pared by 6 bases and J by 5 bases, with 14 bases between. The CDR3 DNA reads as TGTGCCAGCACCGCCTATGGTGGGACTGAAGCTTTCTTT. Translation: CASTAYGGTEAFF.

The chain carries TRBV7-9 and TRBJ2-1; no clear D gene. The CDR3 totals 14 residues. V lost 1 base and J 15 bases, leaving 19 bases between the germline ends. The germline CDR1 and CDR2 sequences are SEHNR and FQNEAQ (reference sequence). CDR3 sequence: CASSLVPAPDLWFF. In DNA, the CDR3 is TGTGCCAGCAGCTTAGTTCCGGCCCCGGACCTTTGGTTCTTC.

The V call is TRBV24-1, the J call TRBJ2-2; D not certain. This CDR3 has 14 residues. Germline V lookup: CDR1 KGHDR, CDR2 SFDVKD. Trimming removed 2 bases at V and 9 bases at J, with 12 bases between. As DNA, the CDR3 is TGTGCCACCAGTGATTGGAGAGTGGACCGGGAGCTGTTTTTT. Amino acids: CATSDWRVDRELFF.

The rearrangement links TRBV3-1 to TRBJ2-3; TRBD2 agrees at 10 bases. Germline-derived CDR1 and CDR2 are LGHDT and YNNKEL (reference sequence). The CDR3 is made up of 16 amino acids. V dropped 4 bases and J dropped 6; count of bases not matched to a gene: 10. This CDR3 is CASSLLERGGKDTQYF. The CDR3 nucleotides read TGTGCCAGCAGCCTGCTCGAGCGGGGGGGTAAGGATACGCAGTATTTT.

This chain joins TRBV20-1 and TRBJ2-7; perhaps TRBD1 as D (5 bases). Germline CDR1 and CDR2: DFQATT and SNEGSKA (reference sequence). The CDR3 has 14 residues. Trimming pared 4 bases from V and 5 bases from J, leaving 18 bases between. CDR3 coding DNA: TGCAGTGCTATCAAGGTCCAGGGTGCAAACGAGCAGTACGTC. Its protein product is CSAIKVQGANEQYV.

The rearrangement links TRBV4-1 to TRBJ1-2; D is undetermined. The CDR3 length is 14 residues. CDR1 MGHRA and CDR2 YSYEKL come from the germline V gene. V dropped 0 bases and J dropped 5 bases, with 10 bases sitting between them. This CDR3 is CASSQDRGAYGYTF. CDR3 sequence (DNA): TGCGCCAGCAGCCAAGATCGGGGTGCTTATGGCTACACCTTC.

V gene TRBV5-5 combines with J gene TRBJ2-3; the D is unclear. This CDR3 has 13 amino acids. V gave up 4 bases and J gave up 7 bases, with 13 bases separating them. CDR1 is SGHKS, CDR2 YYEKEE, per germline (reference sequence). The DNA for the CDR3 is TGTGCCAGCAGCGGGGTCCTGGTACATACGCAGTATTTT. Translation: CASSGVLVHTQYF.

As for this clonotype: A read error may produce the germline difference seen at one junction end. V usage is TRBV5-1 and J usage is TRBJ2-2; possibly TRBD1 for D (6 bases). The CDR3 runs to 13 residues. CDR1 and CDR2 (germline): SGHRS, YFSETQ. In DNA form, the CDR3 reads TGCGCCAGCGGGACACAGAACACCGGGGAGCAGTTTTTT. Translated: CASGTQNTGEQFF.

This clonotype has more than one count but fewer than ten. As DNA, the CDR3 is TGTGCCAGCAGCCCCCCGGGTACGCAGTATTTT. This codes for CASSPPGTQYF. The chain uses TRBV7-2 and TRBJ2-3; D is unresolved. Trimming took 5 bases from V and 8 from J, leaving 8 bases between them. The CDR3 runs 11 residues. Per the germline V gene, CDR1 is SGHTA and CDR2 is FQGNSA. The entire variable domain, with the rest obtained from reference TRBV7-2 and TRBJ2-3, is as follows: GAGVSQSPSNKVTEKGKDVELRCDPISGHTALYWYRQSLGQGLEFLIYFQGNSAPDKSGLPSDRFSAERTGGSVSTLTIQRTQQEDSAVYLCASSPPGTQYFGPGTRLTVL.

This clonotype was counted between two and nine times. J is TRBJ1-4 and V is TRBV7-6; 7 positions match TRBD1. This CDR3 comprises 16 residues. Trimming took 1 base from V and 6 from J; bases not matched to a gene: 8. Germline V lookup: CDR1 SGHVS, CDR2 FNYEAQ. The CDR3 loop is CASSLETTGRDEKLFF. The CDR3, as DNA: TGTGCCAGCAGCTTAGAGACGACAGGGCGGGATGAAAAACTGTTTTTT.